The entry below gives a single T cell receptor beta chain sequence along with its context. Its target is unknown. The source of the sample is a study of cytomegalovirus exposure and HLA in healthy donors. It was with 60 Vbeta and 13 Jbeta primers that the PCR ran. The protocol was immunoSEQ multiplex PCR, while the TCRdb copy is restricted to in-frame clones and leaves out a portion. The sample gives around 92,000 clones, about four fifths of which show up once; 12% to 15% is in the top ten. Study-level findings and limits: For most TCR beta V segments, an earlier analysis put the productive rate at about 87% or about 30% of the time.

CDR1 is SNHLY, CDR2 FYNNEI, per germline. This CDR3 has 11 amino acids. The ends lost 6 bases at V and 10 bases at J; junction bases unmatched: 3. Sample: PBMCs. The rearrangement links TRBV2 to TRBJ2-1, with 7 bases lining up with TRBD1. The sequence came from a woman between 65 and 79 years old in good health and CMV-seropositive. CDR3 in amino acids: CASSPRGEQFF. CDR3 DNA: TGTGCCAGCAGCCCCAGGGGGGAGCAGTTCTTC.